The 25 T cell receptor beta chains presented below share a single source sample, sequenced in a study of T-cell memory formation after mild COVID-19 (dated by TCRdb to the early 2020s). Libraries were made using 5' RACE. The instrument was an Illumina NovaSeq 6000. The public reads were reanalyzed by TCRdb: fastp trimming at Q25, MiXCR alignment, in-frame beta chains only. Every entry covers one CDR3 protein and lists the most common genes and DNA from its rows. The table for this sample lists more than 150,000 distinct CDR3 sequences; about 22% of them were counted only once. The leading ten clones occupy 20% to 25% of the sample. Sample: PBMCs or a T cell subset sorted from them (not recorded which). The source is an adult woman who had mild COVID-19 (a few samples of this study predate the infection). The sample titles of this study are shuffled in the database, so cell type and time point are left out; the donor was told from shared clones.

V gene TRBV10-3 combines with J gene TRBJ2-1, with 10 bases lining up with TRBD2. V lost 0 bases to trimming and J lost 0 bases; unmatched junction nucleotides: 5. The CDR3 is 18 residues long. In germline, CDR1 is ENHRY, CDR2 SYGVKD. The CDR3 coding sequence is TGTGCCATCAGTGAGTCTGACGTAGCGGGGGGCTCCTACAATGAGCAGTTCTTC. Its protein product is CAISESDVAGGSYNEQFF.

This clonotype appeared a few times. The chain couples TRBV4-1 to TRBJ2-3; a weak D match, TRBD2 (6 bases). The germline V gene encodes CDR1 MGHRA and CDR2 YSYEKL. The CDR3 loop spans 14 amino acids. Trimming left V 4 bases short and J 4 bases short, with 12 bases between. CDR3 protein: CASSPMGGPDTQYF. The CDR3 DNA reads TGCGCCAGCAGCCCTATGGGGGGACCAGATACGCAGTATTTT.

This clonotype was picked up a small number of times. This chain joins TRBV9 and TRBJ2-3, with 7 bases identical to TRBD2. This CDR3 is 14 amino acids long. The V gene's germline CDR1 is SGDLS and CDR2 YYNGEE. With 4 bases clipped from V and 2 bases from J, the junction kept 4 bases outside the gene matches. The CDR3 spells CASSNRDYTDTQYF. The CDR3 DNA reads as TGTGCCAGCAGCAACCGGGACTACACAGATACGCAGTATTTT.

This chain connects TRBV24-1 to TRBJ2-2; 8 nucleotides match TRBD2. V lost 2 bases, J lost 1 base, and 20 bases stayed unmatched. The CDR3 runs to 22 residues. Per germline, CDR1 KGHDR and CDR2 SFDVKD. CDR3 sequence: CATSDSRLGAGVPHKNTGELFF. CDR3 sequence (DNA): TGTGCCACCAGTGATTCCCGCTTAGGAGCGGGAGTTCCCCATAAGAACACCGGGGAGCTGTTTTTT.

A few counts support this clonotype. The genes are TRBV12-3 or TRBV12-4 and TRBJ2-1; D is unclear. The CDR3 length is 14 residues. Trimming took off 8 bases at V and 5 bases at J, with 16 bases between the two ends. The CDR3 loop reads CASGVAIPNNEQFF. The CDR3 coding sequence is TGTGCCAGCGGAGTGGCTATCCCGAACAATGAGCAGTTCTTC.

The rearrangement links TRBV2 to TRBJ2-7; the D is unclear. Trimming stripped 1 base from V and 3 bases from J, with 13 bases between. The CDR3 runs 15 residues. Germline-derived CDR1 and CDR2 are SNHLY and FYNNEI. As DNA, the CDR3 is TGTGCCAGCAGTGAAGATACGACATCAGTCTACGAGCAGTACTTC. It is translated as CASSEDTTSVYEQYF.

This clonotype occurred a few times. V and J are TRBV25-1 and TRBJ1-3; D gene uncertain. The CDR3 has 14 residues. Germline V gives CDR1 MGHDK, CDR2 SYGVNS. Trimming shortened V by 2 bases and J by 3 bases, and 8 bases separated the two germline ends. The CDR3 coding sequence is TGTGCCAGCAGTGAAAGGTTCGTTGGAAACACCATATATTTT. This gives the protein CASSERFVGNTIYF. Together with reference TRBV25-1 and TRBJ1-3, the CDR3 gives the full variable domain: EADIYQTPRYLVIGTGKKITLECSQTMGHDKMYWYQQDPGMELHLIHYSYGVNSTEKGDLSSESTVSRIRTEHFPLTLESARPSHTSQYLCASSERFVGNTIYFGEGSWLTVV.

In its sample, this clonotype was seen a few times. This chain uses TRBV7-9 with TRBJ2-1; no firm D call. Germline V gene sequence: CDR1 SEHNR, CDR2 FQNEAQ (reference sequence). V shed 2 bases and J shed 9 bases, with 8 bases lying between them. The CDR3 runs 12 residues. The CDR3 DNA is TGTGCCAGCAGCTTAATTTTTGGTGAGCAGTTCTTC. Its protein product is CASSLIFGEQFF.

CDR3 loop: CASSERDWANVLTF. The DNA for the CDR3 is TGTGCCAGCAGTGAGAGGGACTGGGCCAACGTCCTGACTTTC. V is TRBV2 and J is TRBJ2-6; maybe TRBD2 (6 bases). The V end was cut by 3 bases, the J end by 5 bases, with 8 bases between. In germline, CDR1 is SNHLY, CDR2 FYNNEI. The CDR3 has 14 residues.

This clonotype was detected a few times. V is TRBV6-5 and J is TRBJ2-7; TRBD2 aligns across 10 bases. With 5 bases clipped from V and 5 bases from J, the junction kept 12 bases outside the gene matches. This CDR3 contains 16 residues. In germline, CDR1 is MNHEY, CDR2 SVGAGI. In DNA form, the CDR3 reads TGTGCCAGCAGTGCGAAGAGCGGGAGGGCCCGCCACGAGCAGTACTTC. This sequence encodes CASSAKSGRARHEQYF.

This rearrangement joins TRBV14 to TRBJ1-1; the D gene is possibly TRBD1 (5 bases). This CDR3 contains 15 residues. Germline assignment: CDR1 SGHDN and CDR2 FVKESK. Trimming cost V 4 bases and J 6 bases, with 18 bases left between them. CDR3 in amino acids: CASSPGPSGVAEAFF. In nucleotides, the CDR3 is TGTGCCAGCAGCCCCGGGCCCTCGGGGGTAGCTGAAGCTTTCTTT. Complete variable domain (other parts from reference TRBV14 and TRBJ1-1): EAGVTQFPSHSVIEKGQTVTLRCDPISGHDNLYWYRRVMGKEIKFLLHFVKESKQDESGMPNNRFLAERTGGTYSTLKVQPAELEDSGVYFCASSPGPSGVAEAFFGQGTRLTVV.

This clonotype was counted between two and nine times. The V call is TRBV6-2 or TRBV6-3, the J call TRBJ1-6, with 8 bases that match TRBD1. The trim removed 2 bases at V and 8 bases at J, leaving 8 bases unmatched. The germline V gene has CDR1 MNHEY and CDR2 SVGEGT. There are 16 residues in the CDR3. The CDR3 is CASSYQIGQGDSPLHF. In DNA form, the CDR3 reads TGTGCCAGCAGTTACCAGATTGGACAGGGCGATTCACCCCTCCACTTT.

The J gene is TRBJ1-2, the V gene TRBV20-1; D ambiguous. Germline assignment: CDR1 DFQATT and CDR2 SNEGSKA (reference sequence). The germline V and J ends were trimmed by 6 bases and 8 bases, with 16 bases remaining between them. This CDR3 is 12 amino acids long. The chain's CDR3 is CSAPDGVGGYTF. The CDR3 DNA is TGCAGTGCGCCGGACGGGGTGGGCGGCTACACCTTC.

This clonotype has only a few counts. This chain links TRBV7-9 with TRBJ1-1, with 7 bases matching TRBD1. V was pared by 10 bases and J by 2 bases, with 4 bases of the junction left unmatched. Germline lookup yields CDR1 SEHNR and CDR2 FQNEAQ (reference sequence). The CDR3 has 12 residues. The CDR3 region has the DNA TGTGCCACCGGGACAGCCAACACTGAAGCTTTCTTT. Amino acids: CATGTANTEAFF. Together with reference TRBV7-9 and TRBJ1-1, the CDR3 gives the full variable domain: DTGVSQNPRHKITKRGQNVTFRCDPISEHNRLYWYRQTLGQGPEFLTYFQNEAQLEKSRLLSDRFSAERPKGSFSTLEIQRTEQGDSAMYLCATGTANTEAFFGQGTRLTVV.

This clonotype was counted a few times. The chain is built from TRBV4-1 and TRBJ1-3, with 8 positions matching TRBD1. Germline lookup yields CDR1 MGHRA and CDR2 YSYEKL. CDR3 size: 19 residues. The junction had 16 bases not matched to a gene; V was cut back by 3 bases and J by 3 bases. CDR3 in amino acids: CASSQQIQGALTDGNTIYF. In DNA form, the CDR3 reads TGCGCCAGCAGCCAGCAAATTCAGGGGGCGCTGACTGATGGAAACACCATATATTTT.

This clonotype was recorded many times. The genes are TRBV7-3 and TRBJ2-3; 15 bases map to TRBD2. The CDR3 is 16 amino acids. V gave up 5 bases and J gave up 4 bases; unmatched junction bases: 4. Looked up from germline, CDR1 is SGHTA and CDR2 is FQGTGA. CDR3 coding DNA: TGTGCCAGCAGCCCCTGGACTAGCGGGGGGGCAGATACGCAGTATTTT. Translating it yields CASSPWTSGGADTQYF. The full variable domain, in which reference TRBV7-3 and TRBJ2-3 provide the parts outside the CDR3, is GAGVSQTPSNKVTEKGKYVELRCDPISGHTALYWYRQSLGQGPEFLIYFQGTGAADDSGLPNDRFFAVRPEGSVSTLKIQRTERGDSAVYLCASSPWTSGGADTQYFGPGTRLTVL.

The V call is TRBV12-3 or TRBV12-4, the J call TRBJ2-3; 10 bases agree with TRBD2. V shed 4 bases and J 2 bases; nucleotides not matched to a gene: 9. This CDR3 comprises 17 residues. CDR3 DNA sequence: TGTGCCAGCAGTTCCCAGGAGCGGGGGGGCTTCACAGATACGCAGTATTTT. It specifies CASSSQERGGFTDTQYF.

This clonotype was counted between two and nine times. V and J are TRBV7-8 and TRBJ2-2, with D uncertain. This CDR3 region has 15 residues. Looked up from germline, CDR1 is SGHVS and CDR2 is FQNEAQ. Trimming stripped 4 bases from V and 8 bases from J, with 17 bases between. The CDR3 nucleotides are TGTGCCAGCAGCTCACCTGGGTCGCTTAGGGGGGAGCTGTTTTTT. Its translation is CASSSPGSLRGELFF.

This clonotype is a singleton in its sample. The rearrangement links TRBV4-1 to TRBJ2-3; 12 nucleotides align to TRBD2. Losses at the gene ends were 3 bases for V and 0 bases for J; bases not matched to a gene: 10. CDR1 and CDR2 from the germline V gene are MGHRA and YSYEKL. CDR3 length: 19 residues. The CDR3 DNA is TGCGCCAGCAGCCAGATCCTAGCGGGGGGGCCCCTTAGCACAGATACGCAGTATTTT. As protein: CASSQILAGGPLSTDTQYF.

The chain joins TRBV19 to TRBJ2-3; D remains unclear. From germline, CDR1 is LNHDA and CDR2 SQIVND (reference sequence). This CDR3 spans 11 amino acids. V lost 10 bases, J lost 10 bases, and 15 bases lay in between. Here the CDR3 DNA reads TGTGCCACCAAAGTGCCCTCTGCGCAGTATTTT. This encodes CATKVPSAQYF.

The rearrangement links TRBV6-2 or TRBV6-3 to TRBJ1-1; weak D call: TRBD1 (6 bases). CDR1 and CDR2 from the germline V gene are MNHEY and SVGEGT. Trimming pared 5 bases from V and 3 bases from J, leaving 22 bases between. The CDR3 covers 17 residues. CDR3 sequence reads: CASSTWTDLTGYTEAFF. The CDR3 DNA is TGTGCCAGCAGTACTTGGACAGATCTCACGGGCTACACTGAAGCTTTCTTT.

CDR3 region: CSVQLETSGDYEQYF. The CDR3 DNA is TGCAGCGTCCAACTCGAGACTAGCGGGGACTACGAGCAGTACTTC. This sequence joins TRBV29-1 and TRBJ2-7; 11 positions agree with TRBD2. The trim removed 6 bases at V and 3 bases at J, leaving 10 bases unmatched. The germline V gene encodes CDR1 SQVTM and CDR2 ANQGSEA. The CDR3 has 15 amino acids.

The CDR3 region is CASSHSRGSRVSNQPQHF. The CDR3, as DNA: TGCGCCAGCAGTCATAGTAGGGGATCAAGGGTTAGCAATCAGCCCCAGCATTTT. V gene TRBV23-1 combines with J gene TRBJ1-5; TRBD1 might be the D (5 bases). TRBV23-1 is classed as an ORF, of uncertain function. V was cut by 3 bases and J by 0 bases, with 18 bases left in between. This CDR3 region has 18 residues.

This clonotype has only a few counts. The genes are TRBV14 and TRBJ2-5; 7 bases are shared with TRBD1. J lost 2 bases, V lost 0 bases, and 6 bases had no gene match. CDR1 is SGHDN, CDR2 FVKESK, per germline. CDR3 size: 16 residues. This CDR3 is CASSQDYDRAQETQYF. In DNA, the CDR3 is TGTGCCAGCAGCCAAGATTACGACAGGGCTCAAGAGACCCAGTACTTC.

This clonotype was recorded at least ten times. The chain joins TRBV5-1 to TRBJ2-1, with 15 bases that match TRBD2. The V segment lost 4 bases and the J segment 7 bases; nucleotides outside the gene matches: 3. The CDR3 runs to 15 residues. The germline gives CDR1 SGHRS, CDR2 YFSETQ. The CDR3 is CASSPGTSGGNEQFF. As DNA, the CDR3 is TGCGCCAGCAGCCCCGGGACTAGCGGGGGGAATGAGCAGTTCTTC.